This paragraph covers one TCR beta chain sequence. The record originates from a study of blood T cell repertoires in COVID-19. Turning to the study itself: Samples representing acute and convalescent COVID-19 were sourced from the United States, Italy and Spain. T cells, B-cell-depleted T cells, or PBMCs supplied cDNA or gDNA.

Source study methods: It was from reference gene primer amplification that nucleated cell counts were estimated. Generated by immunoSEQ multiplex PCR, the TCRdb table keeps only in-frame clones and is missing some. V and J calls and clone size follow that table, whereas D and trimming were derived from the DNA. The table includes about 200,000 clones, more than 85% detected once. This CDR3 has 14 residues. CDR1 is MDHEN, CDR2 SYDVKM, per germline. V lost 8 bases and J lost 1; bases outside the gene matches: 3. V usage is TRBV28 and J usage is TRBJ1-1, with TRBD1 matching 11 bases. This clonotype was obtained from a man aged 55 to 69 with COVID-19, enrolled during active disease. Sequenced material: peripheral blood. CDR3 DNA sequence: TGTGCCAGCGGACAGGGGGCGGGGAACACTGAAGCTTTCTTT. As protein: CASGQGAGNTEAFF.